The 29 T cell receptor beta chains below all came from one sample that was sequenced in a study of T cells in Graves' hyperthyroidism and ophthalmopathy. Amplification of TCR beta CDR3 regions was performed using RNA transcripts as template. A set of HTBI primers served as the primers for a first-round RT-PCR of the TCR CDR3. TCRdb itself ran the multiplex PCR reads through MiXCR, one entry per CDR3 protein. The repertoire holds 500,000 to 600,000 distinct CDR3 sequences, with about a sixth as singletons. Sequenced sample: blood. These receptors were obtained from a woman aged 18-35 years with Graves' hyperthyroidism.

There are many counts of this clonotype. This sequence joins TRBV6-1 and TRBJ1-1; D uncertain. Germline V gene data show CDR1 as MNHNS and CDR2 as SASEGT. V shed 5 bases and J shed 3 bases, with 7 bases lying between them. This CDR3 has 12 residues. The CDR3 sequence is CASSNWHTEAFF. CDR3 coding DNA: TGTGCCAGCAGTAATTGGCACACTGAAGCTTTCTTT.

Ten or more counts support this clonotype. V usage is TRBV12-3 or TRBV12-4 and J usage is TRBJ1-1; 8 nucleotides agree with TRBD1. The ends lost 7 bases at V and 0 bases at J; junction bases unmatched: 7. CDR3 size: 15 residues. The CDR3 reads CASTKTGGMNTEAFF. CDR3 sequence (DNA): TGTGCCAGCACCAAAACAGGGGGGATGAACACTGAAGCTTTCTTT.

The chain has TRBV6-2 or TRBV6-3 and TRBJ2-1; D gene ambiguous. With 2 bases removed from V and 8 bases from J, the gap between germline ends came to 7 bases. The CDR3 contains 12 residues. Germline lookup yields CDR1 MNHEY and CDR2 SVGEGT. The CDR3: CASSYRAHEQFF. Here the CDR3 DNA reads TGTGCCAGCAGTTACCGGGCTCATGAGCAGTTCTTC.

In this sample, this clonotype turned up many times. The chain joins TRBV3-1 to TRBJ2-7; 8 nucleotides agree with TRBD1. This CDR3 contains 16 residues. Trimming cost V 1 base and J 2 bases; bases outside gene matches: 7. The germline gives CDR1 LGHDT, CDR2 YNNKEL (reference sequence). CDR3 in amino acids: CASSQGGTGGAYEQYF. CDR3 sequence (DNA): TGTGCCAGCAGCCAAGGGGGAACAGGGGGAGCCTACGAGCAGTACTTC.

The V call is TRBV20-1, the J call TRBJ1-5; no reliable D call. Germline V gene lookup returns CDR1 DFQATT and CDR2 SNEGSKA (reference sequence). The CDR3 contains 12 residues. V lost 0 bases, J lost 9 bases, and 9 bases lay in between. The CDR3 spells CSARDESRPQHF. The CDR3 DNA reads TGCAGTGCTAGAGATGAGTCAAGGCCCCAGCATTTT.

Many counts were recorded for this clonotype. J is TRBJ2-1 and V is TRBV7-9; D remains ambiguous. Germline CDR1 SEHNR, CDR2 FQNEAQ (reference sequence). Deletions cut 1 base from V and 5 bases from J, with 6 bases between. The CDR3 length is 13 residues. CDR3 residues: CASSLDGDNEQFF. The CDR3 DNA follows: TGTGCCAGCAGCTTAGATGGAGACAATGAGCAGTTCTTC.

This clonotype was detected a few times. The V and J genes are TRBV7-9 and TRBJ1-4, with no clear D. This CDR3 is 11 amino acids long. Germline CDR1 SEHNR, CDR2 FQNEAQ (reference sequence). V lost 4 bases to trimming and J lost 8 bases, with 5 bases between them. The CDR3 DNA reads as TGTGCCAGCAGCTCCTCAGAAAAACTGTTTTTT. Translating it yields CASSSSEKLFF.

This clonotype showed up just a few times. The J gene is TRBJ1-2, the V gene TRBV6-1; tentatively, D is TRBD1 (6 bases). The V end lost 6 bases, the J end lost 0 bases, and 14 bases lay between the germline ends. Germline values: CDR1 MNHNS, CDR2 SASEGT. The CDR3 consists of 15 residues. The CDR3 DNA is TGTGCCAGCAGGATAGCAGGGGTCGCTAACTATGGCTACACCTTC. Protein sequence: CASRIAGVANYGYTF.

For this clonotype: A much larger clone sits a single nucleotide away, making a read error possible. CDR3 coding DNA: TGTGCCAGCAGTTACTTAGGACAGGGGAACTACAATGGGCAGTTCTTC. Residues: CASSYLGQGNYNGQFF. The rearrangement joins TRBV6-5 to TRBJ2-1; 9 positions match TRBD1. Germline CDR1 is MNHEY and CDR2 is SVGAGI. This CDR3 is 16 amino acids long.

V usage is TRBV27 and J usage is TRBJ2-7; D perhaps matches TRBD1 (5 bases). Germline V gives CDR1 MNHEY, CDR2 SMNVEV (reference sequence). V was trimmed by 7 bases and J by 5 bases, leaving 27 bases between them. This CDR3 contains 17 residues. The CDR3 here is CASIPIQGVPRHHEQYF. In DNA, the CDR3 is TGTGCCAGCATTCCGATTCAAGGGGTACCGCGACATCACGAGCAGTACTTC.

This clonotype was counted many times. This chain joins TRBV30 and TRBJ1-2; no definite D call. The V gene lost 2 bases and the J gene lost 6 bases, with 13 bases spanning the gap. The germline gives CDR1 GTSNPN, CDR2 SVGIG (reference sequence). The CDR3 loop spans 13 amino acids. CDR3 bases: TGTGCCTGGAGTCCCGCGCGAGGGCATGGCTACACCTTC. As protein: CAWSPARGHGYTF.

This clonotype was recorded a few times. The V gene is TRBV27, the J gene TRBJ2-7, with D perhaps TRBD1 or TRBD2 (5 bases each). V lost 5 bases and J lost 0, with 14 bases in between. Germline V lookup: CDR1 MNHEY, CDR2 SMNVEV (reference sequence). The CDR3 sequence is 15 residues long. The CDR3 is CASSPSGTTSYEQYF. CDR3 bases: TGTGCCAGCAGTCCGTCTGGGACCACCTCCTACGAGCAGTACTTC.

This clonotype was recorded many times. The V and J genes are TRBV28 and TRBJ1-5; D unresolved. The germline V gene has CDR1 MDHEN and CDR2 SYDVKM. V lost 7 bases and J lost 1, with 14 bases in between. The CDR3 extends over 15 amino acids. CDR3 sequence (DNA): TGTGCCAGCAAGGCAGGCTTATCGAGCAATCAGCCCCAGCATTTT. Its protein product is CASKAGLSSNQPQHF.

A few counts support this clonotype. The CDR3 region has the DNA TGTGCCAGTAGTAGGACTAGCGGGACGACAGGAAATGAGCAGTTCTTC. Its protein is CASSRTSGTTGNEQFF. This chain connects TRBV19 to TRBJ2-1; 12 bases are shared with TRBD2. The CDR3 is made up of 16 amino acids. V lost 4 bases and J lost 7; bases outside the gene matches: 8. CDR1 is LNHDA and CDR2 is SQIVND in the germline V gene (reference sequence).

This clonotype came up a few times. The chain carries TRBV6-8 and TRBJ1-5; tentatively, D is TRBD1 (6 bases). The CDR3 covers 18 residues. V was shortened by 4 bases and J by 6 bases, with 25 bases between the two germline ends. The germline gives CDR1 MNHGY, CDR2 SAAAGT. The CDR3 DNA sequence: TGTGCCAGCAGTTCCCGCGACACTGGTGGGGGGGCTGCTCAGCCCCAGCATTTT. It yields the protein CASSSRDTGGGAAQPQHF.

V usage is TRBV24-1 and J usage is TRBJ2-1; TRBD1 agrees at 8 bases. Germline CDR1 is KGHDR and CDR2 is SFDVKD. V was clipped by 1 base and J by 6 bases; unmatched bases: 7. This CDR3 is built from 16 residues. The CDR3 sequence: CATSDLVGQGSNEQFF. The CDR3 bases are TGTGCCACCAGTGATTTAGTCGGACAGGGAAGCAATGAGCAGTTCTTC.

As regards this clonotype: With a much larger clone just one base away, this may be a read error. This chain links TRBV12-3 or TRBV12-4 with TRBJ1-1, with a possible D match to TRBD1 (5 bases). This CDR3 comprises 14 residues. The CDR3 bases are TGTGCCAGCAATTTAACAGGAGGCCACACTGAAGCTTTCTTT. It yields the protein CASNLTGGHTEAFF.

This clonotype was seen many times. The V call is TRBV15, the J call TRBJ2-7; 8 bases line up with TRBD2. Germline trimming cut 3 bases from V and 3 bases from J; bases unmatched to any gene: 1. In germline, CDR1 is LNHNV, CDR2 YYDKDF (reference sequence). The CDR3 consists of 13 residues. The CDR3 DNA reads TGTGCCACCAGCAGGAGCGGGAGCTACGAGCAGTACTTC. Translation: CATSRSGSYEQYF.

This clonotype has more than one count but fewer than ten. This sequence joins TRBV28 and TRBJ2-7; 9 positions match TRBD2. Germline lookup yields CDR1 MDHEN and CDR2 SYDVKM. V lost 2 bases to trimming and J lost 2 bases; unmatched junction nucleotides: 1. The length of the CDR3 is 14 residues. CDR3 nucleotides: TGTGCCAGCAGTTTAGCTAGCGGGACCTACGAGCAGTACTTC. This encodes CASSLASGTYEQYF.

This clonotype was detected ten times or more. The genes are TRBV11-2 and TRBJ2-1, with 10 bases lining up with TRBD2. Per the germline V gene, CDR1 is SGHAT and CDR2 is FQNNGV. Losses at the gene ends were 3 bases for V and 6 bases for J; bases not matched to a gene: 8. The CDR3 spans 16 residues. The CDR3 region is CASSFLTSGNFNEQFF. In DNA, the CDR3 is TGTGCCAGCAGCTTCCTCACTAGCGGGAACTTCAATGAGCAGTTCTTC.

This clonotype was picked up many times. The chain has TRBV7-3 and TRBJ1-5, with a weak D call TRBD1 (5 bases). The CDR3 totals 17 residues. The V end was cut by 1 base, the J end by 5 bases, with 18 bases between. Germline CDR1 SGHTA, CDR2 FQGTGA. CDR3 sequence (DNA): TGTGCCAGCAGCTTAAAACCCAGGGCGGTGGTAGATCAGCCCCAGCATTTT. Protein sequence: CASSLKPRAVVDQPQHF.

Ten or more counts support this clonotype. The rearrangement uses TRBV27 and TRBJ2-7; 11 nucleotides agree with TRBD2. J gave up 2 bases and V 8 bases, and 5 bases lay outside the gene matches. This CDR3 has 14 amino acids. CDR1 and CDR2 (germline): MNHEY, SMNVEV (reference sequence). CDR3 bases: TGTGCCAGCGGGGGACTAGCGGACGCCTACGAGCAGTACTTC. This gives the protein CASGGLADAYEQYF.

In this sample, this clonotype turned up many times. The chain combines TRBV30 with TRBJ2-1, with D possibly being TRBD1 or TRBD2 (5 bases each). This CDR3 region has 13 residues. Germline CDR1 reads GTSNPN; CDR2 reads SVGIG (reference sequence). V gave up 0 bases and J gave up 8 bases, with 11 bases separating them. In nucleotides, the CDR3 is TGTGCCTGGAGTGTTGGGACGGTCGATGAGCAGTTCTTC. As protein: CAWSVGTVDEQFF. The variable domain in full, completed from reference TRBV30 and TRBJ2-1, reads SQTIHQWPATLVQPVGSPLSLECTVEGTSNPNLYWYRQAAGRGLQLLFYSVGIGQISSEVPQNLSASRPQDRQFILSSKKLLLSDSGFYLCAWSVGTVDEQFFGPGTRLTVL.

In this sample, this clonotype turned up many times. This sequence joins TRBV18 and TRBJ2-3; D is perhaps TRBD1 (5 bases). Germline V gene data show CDR1 as KGHSH and CDR2 as LQKENI. CDR3 length: 16 residues. The V gene lost 0 bases and the J gene lost 2 bases, with 12 bases spanning the gap. The CDR3 is CASSPPSGIITDTQYF. The CDR3 DNA sequence: TGTGCCAGCTCACCACCGTCAGGGATCATCACAGATACGCAGTATTTT.

This clonotype was recorded a few times. The V and J genes are TRBV7-9 and TRBJ1-2; TRBD1 agrees at 7 bases. The germline gives CDR1 SEHNR, CDR2 FQNEAQ (reference sequence). V lost 5 bases to trimming and J lost 7 bases; unmatched junction nucleotides: 7. This CDR3 spans 13 amino acids. CDR3 loop: CASSPPTGPGYTF. CDR3 nucleotide sequence: TGTGCCAGCAGCCCCCCGACAGGGCCTGGCTACACCTTC.

The J gene is TRBJ2-1, the V gene TRBV5-4; D unresolved. Per the germline V gene, CDR1 is SGHNT and CDR2 is YYREEE (reference sequence). This CDR3 spans 15 amino acids. Deletions cut 4 bases from V and 2 bases from J, with 13 bases between. CDR3: CASSLFLPTYNEQFF. DNA for the CDR3: TGTGCCAGCAGCCTATTCCTTCCGACCTACAATGAGCAGTTCTTC. The complete variable domain, with remaining parts taken from reference TRBV5-4 and TRBJ2-1, reads ETGVTQSPTHLIKTRGQQVTLRCSSQSGHNTVSWYQQALGQGPQFIFQYYREEENGRGNFPPRFSGLQFPNYSSELNVNALELDDSALYLCASSLFLPTYNEQFFGPGTRLTVL.

This clonotype was seen only once. This rearrangement joins TRBV7-2 to TRBJ1-4; 9 bases align to TRBD1. CDR3 length equals 16 residues. Germline CDR1 is SGHTA and CDR2 is FQGNSA. Germline trimming cut 4 bases from V and 5 bases from J; bases unmatched to any gene: 8. For the CDR3, the DNA is TGTGCCAGCAGCTGGGGACAGGGAAAGGAAAATGAAAAACTGTTTTTT. Translation: CASSWGQGKENEKLFF.

Many counts were recorded for this clonotype. The chain carries TRBV12-3 or TRBV12-4 and TRBJ1-4, with 9 bases identical to TRBD1. The ends lost 6 bases at V and 8 bases at J; junction bases unmatched: 7. This CDR3 is built from 14 residues. The CDR3 loop reads CASSPTGGREKLFF. The CDR3 DNA reads as TGTGCCAGCAGCCCGACAGGGGGGAGGGAAAAACTGTTTTTT.

The chain uses TRBV6-2 or TRBV6-3 and TRBJ2-1, with 11 bases aligning to TRBD2. Germline CDR1 reads MNHEY; CDR2 reads SVGEGT. The CDR3 contains 17 residues. Unmatched junction bases numbered 9, after V lost 0 bases and J lost 8 bases. CDR3 amino acids: CASSYSTSGIPGDEQFF. The CDR3 DNA reads as TGTGCCAGCAGTTACTCGACTAGCGGGATCCCGGGGGATGAGCAGTTCTTC.